The 15 T cell receptor beta chains given below trace back to one sample, sequenced in a study of response to subunit inactivated influenza vaccine. In TCRdb, the RT-PCR reads were re-called with MiXCR into one record per CDR3 protein. The profile shows more than 200,000 distinct CDR3 sequences, more than 9% of them singletons. The material was non-naive T cells sorted from PBMCs, obtained 14 days before vaccination. The receptor source for this set is a man aged 45 to 65 who received an inactivated influenza vaccine.

This clonotype has more than one count but fewer than ten. Here the CDR3 reads CSARESLSYEQYF. DNA of the CDR3: TGCAGTGCTAGAGAGTCACTTTCCTACGAGCAGTACTTC. The V call is TRBV20-1, the J call TRBJ2-7; D not resolved. The CDR3 covers 13 residues. Germline V CDR1 and CDR2: DFQATT, SNEGSKA (reference sequence). Trimming left V 0 bases short and J 1 base short, with 7 bases between.

This clonotype was observed a handful of times. This chain joins TRBV20-1 and TRBJ1-5, with D hard to call. Per the germline V gene, CDR1 is DFQATT and CDR2 is SNEGSKA (reference sequence). The CDR3 totals 17 residues. The V end lost 0 bases, the J end lost 4 bases, and 19 bases lay between the germline ends. The CDR3 nucleotides read TGCAGTGCTAGAGATCTCTTAGCCTCAGGCGTAAATCAGCCCCAGCATTTT. Translation gives CSARDLLASGVNQPQHF.

This clonotype has only a few counts. The chain recombines TRBV5-1 with TRBJ1-1; D might be TRBD1 (6 bases). CDR3 size: 14 residues. Trimming pared 4 bases from V and 4 bases from J, leaving 14 bases between. The germline gives CDR1 SGHRS, CDR2 YFSETQ. The CDR3 DNA reads as TGCGCCAGCAGCAGGGACATTGGGGGCACTGAAGCTTTCTTT. Amino acids: CASSRDIGGTEAFF.

This rearrangement joins TRBV20-1 to TRBJ2-5; D possibly matches TRBD1 or TRBD2 (5 bases each). Germline values: CDR1 DFQATT, CDR2 SNEGSKA (reference sequence). CDR3 length: 14 amino acids. Trimming removed 4 bases at V and 5 bases at J, with 17 bases between. The CDR3 nucleotides read TGCAGTGCTACTCCGAGGGGCCGGCGGGAGACCCAGTACTTC. Amino acids: CSATPRGRRETQYF.

In its sample, this clonotype was seen a few times. The chain carries TRBV2 and TRBJ2-3, with TRBD2 matching 7 bases. With V trimmed by 6 bases and J by 3 bases, 6 bases remained unmatched. This CDR3 spans 14 amino acids. Germline V gene lookup returns CDR1 SNHLY and CDR2 FYNNEI. The CDR3 DNA reads as TGTGCCAGCAGACTAGCGAGGGAGACAGATACGCAGTATTTT. Its protein product is CASRLARETDTQYF.

In its sample, this clonotype was seen a few times. V is TRBV14 and J is TRBJ1-1; D perhaps matches TRBD1 (5 bases). The CDR3 consists of 12 residues. The germline gives CDR1 SGHDN, CDR2 FVKESK. V lost 8 bases and J lost 6, with 13 bases in between. CDR3: CASAPGWAEAFF. DNA of the CDR3: TGTGCCAGCGCTCCAGGGTGGGCTGAAGCTTTCTTT.

This clonotype appeared many times. V usage is TRBV5-1 and J usage is TRBJ2-1; 7 bases match TRBD2. This CDR3 spans 14 amino acids. Germline CDR1 and CDR2: SGHRS and YFSETQ. The V segment lost 3 bases and the J segment 5 bases; nucleotides outside the gene matches: 5. The CDR3 DNA sequence: TGCGCCAGCAGCTCTCTAGCGGTCGACAATGAGCAGTTCTTC. Protein sequence: CASSSLAVDNEQFF.

This clonotype turned up a few times. The V call is TRBV5-5, the J call TRBJ2-3, with TRBD2 identical over 8 bases. J gave up 12 bases and V 4 bases, and 13 bases lay outside the gene matches. The germline V gene has CDR1 SGHKS and CDR2 YYEKEE (reference sequence). The CDR3 has 14 amino acids. For the CDR3, the DNA is TGTGCCAGCAGCCCAAGAGGACTAGCTTCTTCCCAGTATTTT. As protein: CASSPRGLASSQYF.

This clonotype came up many times. The chain carries TRBV6-2 or TRBV6-3 and TRBJ1-3; D possibly corresponds to TRBD1 (5 bases). V lost 6 bases, J lost 0 bases, and 12 bases lay in between. The CDR3 runs to 15 residues. The germline V gene encodes CDR1 MNHEY and CDR2 SVGEGT. CDR3 sequence (DNA): TGTGCCAGCAGGCCGGGACGGAACTCTGGAAACACCATATATTTT. It translates to CASRPGRNSGNTIYF.

V usage is TRBV12-3 or TRBV12-4 and J usage is TRBJ1-2; D might be TRBD1 (5 bases). The V gene lost 3 bases and the J gene lost 1 base, with 12 bases spanning the gap. CDR3 length equals 15 residues. In nucleotides, the CDR3 is TGTGCCAGCAGTTTGGGTACGACAGTTAACTATGGCTACACCTTC. Translation: CASSLGTTVNYGYTF.

The sample holds a few counts of this clonotype. The chain links TRBV20-1 to TRBJ2-5, with D hard to call. The V end lost 4 bases, the J end lost 3 bases, and 9 bases lay between the germline ends. Per germline, CDR1 DFQATT and CDR2 SNEGSKA (reference sequence). The CDR3 is made up of 12 amino acids. In DNA form, the CDR3 reads TGCAGTGCTATGTTCGGCGAAGAGACCCAGTACTTC. Amino acid sequence: CSAMFGEETQYF.

The chain joins TRBV12-3 or TRBV12-4 to TRBJ1-3, with no clear D. The CDR3 covers 13 residues. The germline V and J ends were trimmed by 9 bases and 0 bases, with 9 bases remaining between them. CDR3 coding DNA: TGTGCCAGTAGACAATACTCTGGAAACACCATATATTTT. It encodes CASRQYSGNTIYF.

V gene TRBV18 combines with J gene TRBJ2-4, with a weak D call TRBD1 (5 bases). V was trimmed by 3 bases and J by 1 base, leaving 19 bases between them. Germline V gene sequence: CDR1 KGHSH, CDR2 LQKENI. CDR3 size: 18 residues. This chain's CDR3 is CASSPLSQGGMAKNIQYF. CDR3 nucleotides: TGTGCCAGCTCACCGCTCTCGCAGGGCGGAATGGCCAAAAACATTCAGTACTTC.

This clonotype came up many times. This CDR3 reads CASSLRGRATDTQYF. The CDR3 region has the DNA TGTGCCAGCAGCTTGAGGGGGCGCGCCACAGATACGCAGTATTTT. This chain links TRBV7-9 with TRBJ2-3; 7 bases agree with TRBD1. CDR3 length: 15 residues. V was clipped by 3 bases and J by 2 bases; unmatched bases: 5. Germline V gene sequence: CDR1 SEHNR, CDR2 FQNEAQ (reference sequence).

V and J are TRBV4-1 and TRBJ2-3, with 7 positions matching TRBD2. After removal of 2 bases from V and 5 bases from J, the junction contained 4 bases not matched to a gene. The V gene's germline CDR1 is MGHRA and CDR2 YSYEKL. The CDR3 covers 14 residues. CDR3 sequence: CASSQTSAQDTQYF. The DNA for the CDR3 is TGCGCCAGCAGCCAAACTAGCGCCCAAGATACGCAGTATTTT.